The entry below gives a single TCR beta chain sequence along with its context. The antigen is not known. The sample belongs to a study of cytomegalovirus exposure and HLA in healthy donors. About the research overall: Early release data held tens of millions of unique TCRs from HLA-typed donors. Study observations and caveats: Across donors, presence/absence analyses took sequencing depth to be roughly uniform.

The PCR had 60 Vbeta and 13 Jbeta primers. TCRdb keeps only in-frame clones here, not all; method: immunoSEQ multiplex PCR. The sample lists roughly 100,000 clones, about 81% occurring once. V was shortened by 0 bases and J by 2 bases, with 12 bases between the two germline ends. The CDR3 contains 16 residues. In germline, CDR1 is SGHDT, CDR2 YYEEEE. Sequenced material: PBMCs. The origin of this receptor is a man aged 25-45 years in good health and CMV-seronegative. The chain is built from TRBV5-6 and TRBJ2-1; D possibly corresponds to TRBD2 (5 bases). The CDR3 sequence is CASSLEGSGTYNEQFF. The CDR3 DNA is TGTGCCAGCAGCTTGGAAGGGAGTGGGACCTACAATGAGCAGTTCTTC.